One and the same sample provided the 7 T cell receptor beta chains below, sequenced in a study of OX40 agonist ivuxolimab in advanced cancers. Profiled with immunoSEQ multiplex PCR; TCRdb holds only in-frame clones, not every one. The data hold 35,000 to 45,000 clones, with 92% observed a single time. The sequenced sample was CD4+ or CD8+ T cells sorted from blood, obtained in a trial of the OX40 agonist ivuxolimab. Every receptor here comes from an adult with an advanced solid tumor such as melanoma, head and neck, liver or kidney cancer.

The chain couples TRBV6-1 to TRBJ1-5, with 7 bases aligning to TRBD1. The germline gives CDR1 MNHNS, CDR2 SASEGT. Losses at the gene ends were 6 bases for V and 4 bases for J; bases not matched to a gene: 9. CDR3 length equals 15 residues. The CDR3 spells CASRPKGQRNQPQHF. In DNA, the CDR3 is TGTGCCAGCAGGCCCAAGGGACAGAGAAATCAGCCCCAGCATTTT.

The rearrangement links TRBV7-2 to TRBJ1-5, with D perhaps TRBD1 (5 bases). Germline CDR1 reads SGHTA; CDR2 reads FQGNSA. This CDR3 comprises 15 residues. V lost 4 bases and J 8 bases, leaving 18 bases between the germline ends. The CDR3 nucleotides read TGTGCCAGCAGCTCGGGCCTTACCTGGGGGGAGCCCCAGCATTTT. Its translation is CASSSGLTWGEPQHF.

The chain is built from TRBV29-1 and TRBJ1-2; tentatively, D is TRBD1 (5 bases). Trimming took 4 bases from V and 6 from J, leaving 18 bases between them. CDR3 length equals 14 residues. Germline CDR1 and CDR2: SQVTM and ANQGSEA. The DNA of the CDR3 is TGCAGCGTTGGACTCCGGACATGGGCAGATGGCTACACCTTC. Amino acid sequence: CSVGLRTWADGYTF.

This chain joins TRBV6-6 and TRBJ1-5; maybe TRBD1 (6 bases). The CDR3 loop spans 13 amino acids. Germline V gene lookup returns CDR1 MNHNY and CDR2 SVGAGI (reference sequence). V dropped 8 bases and J dropped 9 bases, with 17 bases sitting between them. The CDR3 DNA reads as TGTGCCAGCCGAAAGGGGCCGGGGGCGCCCCAGCATTTT. Amino acids: CASRKGPGAPQHF.

This clone was seen only once. J is TRBJ2-2 and V is TRBV11-2; weak D call: TRBD2 (5 bases). This CDR3 comprises 13 residues. Trimming took 2 bases from V and 6 from J, leaving 7 bases between them. CDR1 is SGHAT and CDR2 is FQNNGV in the germline V gene. The CDR3 DNA follows: TGTGCCAGCAGCTTATACGGGGCCGGGGAGCTGTTTTTT. It is translated as CASSLYGAGELFF.

The V gene is TRBV9, the J gene TRBJ1-1; 9 bases match TRBD1. Germline loops: CDR1 SGDLS, CDR2 YYNGEE. The CDR3 extends over 15 amino acids. The V gene end was trimmed by 0 bases and the J gene end by 8 bases; junction bases not matched to a gene: 8. CDR3 nucleotide sequence: TGTGCCAGCAGCGTAGTGGAACAGGGGGCTGAAGAAGCTTTCTTT. Translation: CASSVVEQGAEEAFF.

The chain has TRBV28 and TRBJ2-5; no definite D call. The CDR3 sequence is 13 residues long. CDR1 is MDHEN, CDR2 SYDVKM, per germline. V was clipped by 6 bases and J by 1 base, with 9 bases between them. CDR3 nucleotides: TGTGCCAGCAGCCCGGACGGCCAAGAGACCCAGTACTTC. Translated: CASSPDGQETQYF.